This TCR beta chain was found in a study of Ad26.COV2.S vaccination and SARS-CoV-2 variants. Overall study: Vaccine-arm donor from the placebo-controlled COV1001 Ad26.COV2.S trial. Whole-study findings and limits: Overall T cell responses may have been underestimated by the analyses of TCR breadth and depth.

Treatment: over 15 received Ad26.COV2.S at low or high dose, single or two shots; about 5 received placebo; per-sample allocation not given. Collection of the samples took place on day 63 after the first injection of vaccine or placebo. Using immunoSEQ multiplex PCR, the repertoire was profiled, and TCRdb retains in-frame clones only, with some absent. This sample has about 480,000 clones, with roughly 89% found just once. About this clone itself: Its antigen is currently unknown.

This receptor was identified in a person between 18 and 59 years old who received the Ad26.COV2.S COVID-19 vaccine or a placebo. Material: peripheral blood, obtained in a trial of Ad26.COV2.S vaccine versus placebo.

The chain's CDR3 is CASSLITGTGGAGYGYTF. In DNA, the CDR3 is TGTGCCAGCAGTTTGATCACCGGGACAGGGGGCGCCGGCTATGGCTACACCTTC. The chain is built from TRBV28 and TRBJ1-2; TRBD1 matches at 12 bases. The CDR3 runs to 18 residues. J lost 4 bases, V lost 3 bases, and 12 bases had no gene match. Germline CDR1 reads MDHEN; CDR2 reads SYDVKM.